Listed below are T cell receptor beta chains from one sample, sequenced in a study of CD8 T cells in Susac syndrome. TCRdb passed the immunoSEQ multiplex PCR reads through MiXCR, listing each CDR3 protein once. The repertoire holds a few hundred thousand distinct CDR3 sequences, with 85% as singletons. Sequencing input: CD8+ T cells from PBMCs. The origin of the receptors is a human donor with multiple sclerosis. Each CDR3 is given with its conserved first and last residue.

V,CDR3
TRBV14,CASSHQFGQGMTPYNEQFF
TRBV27,CASSWIGESYEQYF
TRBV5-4,CASSLANIPSAYEQYF
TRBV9,CASSVVSTGELFF
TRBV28,CASIGSGGAYNEQFF
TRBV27,CASSSTEGRDEQYF
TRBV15,CATSRERAGGNTGELFF
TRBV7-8,CASSAPGLFLHNTQYF
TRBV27,CASTQGGNEQFF
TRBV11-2,CASSFSLGEQYF
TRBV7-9,CASSFDRQLMNTEAFF
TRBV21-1,CASSKDRGTGKVQYF
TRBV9,CASSSTSGVNEQFF
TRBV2,CASRALRRSQEGAQYF
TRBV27,CASSLGTSGSEQFF
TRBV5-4,CASGARGEMNTEAFF
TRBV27,CASSLLRDLGHDVNQPQHF
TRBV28,CASSYGPSSYNEQFF
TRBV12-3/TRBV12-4,CASSLGGTSNYEQYF
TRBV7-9,CASSLAGVGGNEQFF
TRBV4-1,CASSQAGGNLYEQCF
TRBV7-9,CASSLDMGRYEQYF
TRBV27,CASSTSSERVSYEQYF
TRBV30,CAWGARTSFPFSYEQYF
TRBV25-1,CASSEGQRPSYEQYF
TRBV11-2,CASSPPTQETQYF
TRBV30,CAWSSDGSYGYTF
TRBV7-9,CASSLSGTGFGTQETQYF
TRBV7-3,CASSLMPGSTGELFF
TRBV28,CASSLTGETEAFF
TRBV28,CASSFGTSGVKETQYF
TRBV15,CATSIIREDPGELFF
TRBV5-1,CASRLGAREQYF
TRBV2,CASSEGLAGYHEQFF
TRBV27,CASSLQPSGGTEAFF
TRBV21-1,CASSTVGTPGANVLTF
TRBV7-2,CASSYRDPGETQYF